This T cell receptor beta chain came from a study of CD8 T cells in ankylosing spondylitis. Germline lookup yields CDR1 SGHRS and CDR2 YFSETQ. Trimming cost V 4 bases and J 5 bases; bases outside gene matches: 13. This CDR3 region has 16 residues. This clonotype was picked up many times. TCRdb re-analysed the 5' RACE reads in MiXCR, keeping a single row per CDR3 protein. The sample lists 180,000 or so distinct CDR3 sequences; approximately 10% were seen once. The sample was blood, either unsorted or a sorted T cell fraction (not recorded which). The chain is built from TRBV5-1 and TRBJ2-7; 9 bases match TRBD1. The receptor was isolated from a male donor with ankylosing spondylitis or in good health (not recorded which). This CDR3 reads CASSPWRGQGTNEQYF. In nucleotides, the CDR3 is TGCGCCAGCAGCCCATGGCGGGGACAGGGAACGAACGAGCAGTACTTC.